This TCR beta chain appears in the sequencing data of a study of cytomegalovirus exposure and HLA in healthy donors. In regard to this clone: Antigen: not known.

Study findings and constraints: Among TCR beta chains, those listed as cytomegalovirus-associated numbered more than 150. Most sequenced TCRs were rare (though some public TCRs occurred in many donors).

PCR involved 60 Vbeta and 13 Jbeta primers. The table came from immunoSEQ multiplex PCR; TCRdb's copy has only in-frame clones and leaves some out. The sample shows roughly 120,000 clones, 76% of them seen only once. Healthy donors of bone marrow made up the group. The V end lost 0 bases, the J end lost 1 base, and 14 bases lay between the germline ends. Germline V gene lookup returns CDR1 MGHDK and CDR2 SYGVNS. CDR3 size: 17 residues. This chain joins TRBV25-1 and TRBJ2-3; D possibly corresponds to TRBD1 (6 bases). This TCR derives from a man between 25 and 39 years old in good health and CMV-seropositive. Sequencing input: PBMCs. Written as DNA, the CDR3 is TGTGCCAGCAGTGAATACAGGGACACCTATGGCACAGATACGCAGTATTTT. Residues: CASSEYRDTYGTDTQYF. Based on the CDR3 plus reference TRBV25-1 and TRBJ2-3, the full variable domain is EADIYQTPRYLVIGTGKKITLECSQTMGHDKMYWYQQDPGMELHLIHYSYGVNSTEKGDLSSESTVSRIRTEHFPLTLESARPSHTSQYLCASSEYRDTYGTDTQYFGPGTRLTVL.